The 16 T cell receptor beta chains presented below share a single source sample, sequenced in a study of cytomegalovirus exposure and HLA in healthy donors. The study ran its PCR with 60 Vbeta and 13 Jbeta primers. Clones were sequenced by immunoSEQ multiplex PCR, and TCRdb holds only the in-frame ones, with some missing. The repertoire holds 140,000 or so clones, with approximately 9% as singletons. Input material: PBMCs. Receptors originate from a male donor in good health and CMV-seronegative.

In this sample, this clone turned up a few times. The chain uses TRBV28 and TRBJ1-5; 9 nucleotides line up with TRBD1. J was trimmed by 8 bases and V by 5 bases; bases with no gene match: 10. Germline loops: CDR1 MDHEN, CDR2 SYDVKM. The CDR3 is 15 amino acids. As DNA, the CDR3 is TGTGCCAGCAGTCGGGACAGGGAAGGGGGCGAGCCCCAGCATTTT. It codes for CASSRDREGGEPQHF.

V usage is TRBV5-4 and J usage is TRBJ1-1; 9 bases match TRBD1. The CDR3 sequence is 15 residues long. Germline V lookup: CDR1 SGHNT, CDR2 YYREEE (reference sequence). V was pared by 4 bases and J by 4 bases, with 8 bases of the junction left unmatched. CDR3 nucleotide sequence: TGTGCCAGCAGCGCCAACAGGGGGCTGGTCACTGAAGCTTTCTTT. Residues: CASSANRGLVTEAFF.

The sample holds a few counts of this clone. This sequence joins TRBV15 and TRBJ2-4, with a possible D match to TRBD1 (7 bases). V dropped 0 bases and J dropped 7 bases, with 16 bases sitting between them. Looked up from germline, CDR1 is LNHNV and CDR2 is YYDKDF (reference sequence). CDR3 length equals 16 residues. The CDR3 bases are TGTGCCACCAGCAGAGATCGACAGGGAGGAATGAACATTCAGTACTTC. It is translated as CATSRDRQGGMNIQYF.

This chain joins TRBV29-1 and TRBJ2-3; D remains unclear. V was cut by 5 bases and J by 0 bases, with 3 bases left in between. The length of the CDR3 is 11 residues. Germline lookup yields CDR1 SQVTM and CDR2 ANQGSEA. The CDR3 protein is CSVLSTDTQYF. The DNA for the CDR3 is TGCAGCGTTCTTAGCACAGATACGCAGTATTTT.

For the CDR3, the DNA is TGTGCCAGCAGACATGGACAGGGGTCAAACTATGGCTACACCTTC. Protein product: CASRHGQGSNYGYTF. V gene TRBV6-6 combines with J gene TRBJ1-2, with 9 bases fitting TRBD1. The CDR3 totals 15 residues. CDR1 is MNHNY, CDR2 SVGAGI, per germline (reference sequence). Trimming cost V 6 bases and J 2 bases; bases outside gene matches: 7.

In its sample, this clone was seen a few times. This sequence joins TRBV7-2 and TRBJ2-7; 7 bases agree with TRBD1. The CDR3 sequence is 14 residues long. V gave up 3 bases and J gave up 3 bases; unmatched junction bases: 5. Germline CDR1 is SGHTA and CDR2 is FQGNSA. The CDR3 sequence is CASSFSGQLYEQYF. CDR3 sequence (DNA): TGTGCCAGCAGCTTTTCGGGACAGCTCTACGAGCAGTACTTC.

A few counts support this clone. This chain connects TRBV5-1 to TRBJ2-5, with D possibly matching TRBD2 (6 bases). V lost 0 bases to trimming and J lost 5 bases, with 26 bases between them. The germline V gene encodes CDR1 SGHRS and CDR2 YFSETQ. The CDR3 contains 19 residues. The CDR3 here is CASSLGGISSLQPQETQYF. Written as DNA, the CDR3 is TGCGCCAGCAGCTTGGGCGGGATATCTTCACTTCAGCCACAGGAGACCCAGTACTTC.

The CDR3 loop reads CASSIDQGIYGYTF. DNA for the CDR3: TGTGCCAGTAGTATAGACCAGGGGATCTATGGCTACACCTTC. This sequence joins TRBV19 and TRBJ1-2; a weak D match, TRBD1 (6 bases). CDR3 length: 14 residues. V was pared by 0 bases and J by 4 bases, with 9 bases between. Germline assignment: CDR1 LNHDA and CDR2 SQIVND (reference sequence).

The chain joins TRBV2 to TRBJ2-2, with 9 bases identical to TRBD2. The CDR3 has 15 residues. Unmatched junction bases numbered 8, after V lost 7 bases and J lost 5 bases. Germline loops: CDR1 SNHLY, CDR2 FYNNEI. The CDR3 coding sequence is TGTGCCAGCACGGGAATAGCGGGAGAAACCGGGGAGCTGTTTTTT. It translates to CASTGIAGETGELFF.

This clone was seen only a few times. The rearrangement uses TRBV28 and TRBJ2-2; TRBD2 matches 10 bases. The CDR3 extends over 17 amino acids. V trimming: 5 bases; J trimming: 7 bases; junction bases outside the gene matches: 13. From germline, CDR1 is MDHEN and CDR2 SYDVKM. The CDR3 sequence is CASSLFRLAGEVGELFF. DNA of the CDR3: TGTGCCAGCAGTCTTTTCCGCCTAGCGGGAGAGGTCGGGGAGCTGTTTTTT.

The genes are TRBV5-1 and TRBJ2-4, with 9 nucleotides matching TRBD1. Germline CDR1 is SGHRS and CDR2 is YFSETQ. Trimming at V came to 0 bases and at J to 4 bases, leaving 2 bases not matched to a gene. This CDR3 contains 15 residues. The CDR3 DNA reads as TGCGCCAGCAGCTTGGCCGACAGGGGGAAAAACATTCAGTACTTC. It is translated as CASSLADRGKNIQYF.

V gene TRBV28 combines with J gene TRBJ2-1; TRBD2 agrees at 7 bases. The CDR3 consists of 14 residues. Trimming removed 3 bases from V and 9 bases from J; junction bases left unmatched: 8. The germline V gene has CDR1 MDHEN and CDR2 SYDVKM. CDR3 sequence (DNA): TGTGCCAGCAGTTTGAACGGGAGGAACGCTGAGCAGTTCTTC. This translates into CASSLNGRNAEQFF. The variable domain in full, completed from reference TRBV28 and TRBJ2-1, reads DVKVTQSSRYLVKRTGEKVFLECVQDMDHENMFWYRQDPGLGLRLIYFSYDVKMKEKGDIPEGYSVSREKKERFSLILESASTNQTSMYLCASSLNGRNAEQFFGPGTRLTVL.

This clone was counted between two and nine times. This chain connects TRBV4-1 to TRBJ2-3; D gene uncertain. Trimming shortened V by 1 base and J by 5 bases, and 7 bases separated the two germline ends. The germline gives CDR1 MGHRA, CDR2 YSYEKL. This CDR3 is 13 amino acids long. CDR3 in amino acids: CASSQVFGDTQYF. CDR3 nucleotides: TGCGCCAGCAGCCAAGTATTCGGAGATACGCAGTATTTT.

The CDR3: CASSPRAGTSGLSYEQYF. The DNA for the CDR3 is TGCGCCAGCAGCCCCCGGGCGGGGACTAGCGGGCTCTCCTACGAGCAGTACTTC. V gene TRBV5-1 combines with J gene TRBJ2-5; 12 nucleotides match TRBD2. TRBJ2-7 matches the DNA end more closely, so the J call is doubtful. CDR3 length equals 18 residues. Germline values: CDR1 SGHRS, CDR2 YFSETQ.

V gene TRBV28 combines with J gene TRBJ1-1; D not certain. This CDR3 comprises 15 residues. CDR1 is MDHEN, CDR2 SYDVKM, per germline. Trimming left V 5 bases short and J 5 bases short, with 18 bases between. In nucleotides, the CDR3 is TGTGCCAGCAGTCCTGGATGGGTCCGGGGAACTGAAGCTTTCTTT. This encodes CASSPGWVRGTEAFF.

This chain links TRBV5-1 with TRBJ2-7; D is unresolved. This CDR3 region has 12 residues. Germline values: CDR1 SGHRS, CDR2 YFSETQ. V was trimmed by 0 bases and J by 7 bases, leaving 8 bases between them. CDR3 sequence reads: CASSLGVREQYF. In nucleotides, the CDR3 is TGCGCCAGCAGCTTGGGGGTGAGGGAGCAGTACTTC.